This T cell receptor (beta chain) comes out of a study of early T cells in non-severe SARS-CoV-2 infection. In the library, individual cDNA molecules carried attached unique molecular identifiers. From the 5' RACE reads, TCRdb called clonotypes with MiXCR, one entry per CDR3 protein. The repertoire holds about 48,000 distinct CDR3 sequences, roughly 13% seen once, with roughly 10% in the top ten. With 4 bases clipped from V and 4 bases from J, the junction kept 3 bases outside the gene matches. This CDR3 comprises 15 residues. Per germline, CDR1 SGHTA and CDR2 FQGNSA. Notes on the study in general: Matching against VDJdb likely underestimated virus-specific expansions, favoring anti-spike CD8.

Only a few counts were recorded for this clonotype. What it binds is not known. This rearrangement joins TRBV7-2 to TRBJ2-5; 13 bases agree with TRBD2. The clonotype originates from an adult who was a healthcare worker with PCR-confirmed SARS-CoV-2 infection or an uninfected control (not recorded which). Sequencing was done on a sample of whole blood. CDR3 in DNA: TGTGCCAGCAGCTGGGGACTAGCGGGAAGAGAGACCCAGTACTTC. Its translation: CASSWGLAGRETQYF. Full variable domain (outside the CDR3, taken from reference TRBV7-2 and TRBJ2-5): GAGVSQSPSNKVTEKGKDVELRCDPISGHTALYWYRQSLGQGLEFLIYFQGNSAPDKSGLPSDRFSAERTGGSVSTLTIQRTQQEDSAVYLCASSWGLAGRETQYFGPGTRLLVL.